These 22 T cell receptor beta chains originate from one sample sequenced in a study of OX40 agonist ivuxolimab in advanced cancers. TCRdb's copy holds only in-frame clones and misses some; the assay was immunoSEQ multiplex PCR. Of 51,000 or so clones listed, 79% are singletons. The source was CD4+ or CD8+ T cells sorted from blood, collected in a trial of the OX40 agonist ivuxolimab. These receptors all come from an adult with an advanced solid tumor such as melanoma, head and neck, liver or kidney cancer.

The genes are TRBV19 and TRBJ2-2, with TRBD1 as a possible D gene (5 bases). The V and J ends lost 3 bases and 4 bases respectively, with 18 bases between them. This CDR3 comprises 17 residues. Germline-derived CDR1 and CDR2 are LNHDA and SQIVND (reference sequence). The CDR3 region is CASSIFRRQLLTGELFF. The DNA for the CDR3 is TGTGCCAGTAGTATTTTCCGAAGACAGCTTCTCACCGGGGAGCTGTTTTTT.

A remark on this clone: The same CDR3 arises from other DNA sequences in this sample as well. This chain links TRBV30 with TRBJ2-3; D not certain. CDR1 is GTSNPN, CDR2 SVGIG, per germline (reference sequence). The CDR3 length is 12 residues. V dropped 2 bases and J dropped 4 bases, with 7 bases sitting between them. As DNA, the CDR3 is TGTGCCTGGAGTCCCACCCCAGATACGCAGTATTTT. Its translation is CAWSPTPDTQYF.

V and J are TRBV29-1 and TRBJ2-1, with TRBD2 identical over 7 bases. This CDR3 has 14 amino acids. V dropped 7 bases and J dropped 0; count of bases not matched to a gene: 6. The germline gives CDR1 SQVTM, CDR2 ANQGSEA. CDR3 in DNA: TGCAGCGAGGAAGGCGGGAGCTCCTACAATGAGCAGTTCTTC. Translating it yields CSEEGGSSYNEQFF.

J is TRBJ1-1 and V is TRBV27; D unclear. The CDR3 has 15 amino acids. The V and J ends lost 5 bases and 2 bases respectively, with 15 bases between them. Germline CDR1 is MNHEY and CDR2 is SMNVEV (reference sequence). CDR3 sequence: CASSRQRVSNTEAFF. In DNA, the CDR3 is TGTGCCAGCAGTCGCCAAAGGGTGAGCAACACTGAAGCTTTCTTT.

V usage is TRBV28 and J usage is TRBJ2-7; the D is unclear. Trimming left V 4 bases short and J 5 bases short, with 6 bases between. The CDR3 is 11 residues long. Germline loops: CDR1 MDHEN, CDR2 SYDVKM. The CDR3 reads CASSSQDEQYF. DNA of the CDR3: TGTGCCAGCAGTTCTCAAGACGAGCAGTACTTC.

V is TRBV7-6 and J is TRBJ1-5, with TRBD1 as a possible D gene (6 bases). Germline V CDR1 and CDR2: SGHVS, FNYEAQ. With 5 bases removed from V and 2 bases from J, the gap between germline ends came to 10 bases. CDR3 length equals 14 residues. The CDR3: CASSPGVGNQPQHF. The CDR3 DNA follows: TGTGCCAGCAGCCCAGGGGTGGGCAATCAGCCCCAGCATTTT.

J is TRBJ2-3 and V is TRBV6-6; D might be TRBD1 (5 bases). This CDR3 region has 15 residues. Germline V gene sequence: CDR1 MNHNY, CDR2 SVGAGI (reference sequence). V dropped 6 bases and J dropped 5 bases, with 18 bases sitting between them. DNA of the CDR3: TGTGCCAGCAGCCTCGAGACAGCCAGGGAAGATACGCAGTATTTT. This codes for CASSLETAREDTQYF.

The J gene is TRBJ1-1, the V gene TRBV4-2; D possibly corresponds to TRBD1 (5 bases). The V gene's germline CDR1 is LGHNA and CDR2 YNFKEQ. The CDR3 is made up of 15 amino acids. Trimming removed 0 bases at V and 1 base at J, with 9 bases between. The CDR3 protein is CASSQEDGTNTEAFF. The CDR3 DNA follows: TGTGCCAGCAGCCAAGAGGACGGGACGAACACTGAAGCTTTCTTT.

V and J are TRBV5-1 and TRBJ2-5; a possible D gene is TRBD1 (5 bases). CDR3 length: 13 amino acids. Trimming removed 5 bases at V and 1 base at J, with 9 bases between. Looked up from germline, CDR1 is SGHRS and CDR2 is YFSETQ. In DNA, the CDR3 is TGCGCCAGCAGTAACAGGTTCCAAGAGACCCAGTACTTC. Its translation: CASSNRFQETQYF.

V and J are TRBV9 and TRBJ2-7; TRBD1 agrees at 8 bases. CDR3 length: 14 residues. V shed 4 bases and J 3 bases; nucleotides not matched to a gene: 6. From germline, CDR1 is SGDLS and CDR2 YYNGEE. The CDR3 DNA reads TGTGCCAGCAGCCCCGGACAGGGTTACTACGAGCAGTACTTC. Translating gives CASSPGQGYYEQYF.

V usage is TRBV11-2 and J usage is TRBJ1-6, with D possibly being TRBD1 (5 bases). Germline CDR1 SGHAT, CDR2 FQNNGV. The V and J ends lost 1 base and 6 bases respectively, with 7 bases between them. The CDR3 runs to 14 residues. As DNA, the CDR3 is TGTGCCAGCAGCTTAGGGACAAGTAATTCACCCCTCCACTTT. Protein: CASSLGTSNSPLHF.

V and J are TRBV11-1 and TRBJ2-2; the match to TRBD2 covers 14 bases. Germline values: CDR1 SGHAT, CDR2 FQDESV (reference sequence). Germline trimming cut 4 bases from V and 3 bases from J; bases unmatched to any gene: 10. This CDR3 has 19 residues. The CDR3 region is CASSSGLAGGLLDTGELFF. The CDR3 region has the DNA TGTGCCAGCAGCTCCGGACTAGCGGGGGGCCTATTGGACACCGGGGAGCTGTTTTTT.

This clone appeared once. The chain uses TRBV2 and TRBJ1-4; D is ambiguous. The germline V gene encodes CDR1 SNHLY and CDR2 FYNNEI. This CDR3 is built from 12 residues. Trimming pared 2 bases from V and 8 bases from J, leaving 6 bases between. The CDR3 reads CASSENTEKLFF. CDR3 DNA: TGTGCCAGCAGTGAAAATACCGAAAAACTGTTTTTT.

This clone was counted ten times or more. The CDR3 coding sequence is TGTGCCAGCAGTTCCCGACTGGATTCACCCCTCCACTTT. Translated, it gives CASSSRLDSPLHF. The chain combines TRBV27 with TRBJ1-6; no clear D gene. Germline-derived CDR1 and CDR2 are MNHEY and SMNVEV (reference sequence). The CDR3 consists of 13 residues. The V gene lost 4 bases and the J gene lost 8 bases, with 9 bases spanning the gap.

The chain is built from TRBV19 and TRBJ2-7, with a tentative D call TRBD2 (6 bases). This CDR3 is built from 14 residues. Looked up from germline, CDR1 is LNHDA and CDR2 is SQIVND (reference sequence). V lost 2 bases to trimming and J lost 6 bases, with 14 bases between them. CDR3 nucleotides: TGTGCCAGTAGTATAACACTGGAGGGATCCGAGCAGTACTTC. Its translation is CASSITLEGSEQYF.

J is TRBJ1-6 and V is TRBV7-3; 7 bases agree with TRBD1. The junction had 10 bases not matched to a gene; V was cut back by 4 bases and J by 10 bases. This CDR3 is 15 amino acids long. The germline gives CDR1 SGHTA, CDR2 FQGTGA. CDR3 loop: CASSSPTGVTSPLHF. The CDR3 nucleotides read TGTGCCAGCAGCTCACCTACAGGGGTTACCTCACCCCTCCACTTT.

The rearrangement joins TRBV14 to TRBJ1-6; 9 nucleotides match TRBD1. Germline loops: CDR1 SGHDN, CDR2 FVKESK. After removal of 2 bases from V and 0 bases from J, the junction contained 8 bases not matched to a gene. This CDR3 contains 19 residues. CDR3 region: CASSQYRTGANSYNSPLHF. The CDR3 DNA follows: TGTGCCAGCAGCCAATATAGGACAGGGGCAAACTCCTATAATTCACCCCTCCACTTT.

The chain recombines TRBV7-9 with TRBJ2-3, with a weak D call TRBD2 (5 bases). CDR1 SEHNR and CDR2 FQNEAQ come from the germline V gene (reference sequence). This CDR3 is built from 14 residues. V dropped 6 bases and J dropped 0 bases, with 10 bases sitting between them. The CDR3 DNA reads as TGTGCCAGCAGACCCCGGGGTAGCACAGATACGCAGTATTTT. This translates into CASRPRGSTDTQYF.

V is TRBV27 and J is TRBJ1-2; possible D gene TRBD1, 5 bases. V lost 6 bases to trimming and J lost 4 bases, with 15 bases between them. Germline CDR1 reads MNHEY; CDR2 reads SMNVEV (reference sequence). This CDR3 has 14 residues. CDR3 DNA sequence: TGTGCCAGCAGACAAGGAGCGGGGCTCTATGGCTACACCTTC. It codes for CASRQGAGLYGYTF.

This chain uses TRBV9 with TRBJ1-2; 7 positions match TRBD1. Trimming cost V 3 bases and J 4 bases; bases outside gene matches: 3. The CDR3 has 13 residues. Germline lookup yields CDR1 SGDLS and CDR2 YYNGEE. CDR3 nucleotide sequence: TGTGCCAGCAGCGGGGGACAGCCCTATGGCTACACCTTC. Amino acids: CASSGGQPYGYTF.

The rearrangement links TRBV30 to TRBJ1-2; no reliable D call. This CDR3 region has 14 residues. The ends were cut back, 2 bases at V and 5 bases at J, with 15 bases in the middle. Looked up from germline, CDR1 is GTSNPN and CDR2 is SVGIG (reference sequence). CDR3 region: CAWSTTSGGYGYTF. The CDR3 nucleotides read TGTGCCTGGAGTACTACGTCGGGAGGATATGGCTACACCTTC.

This clone has a single count. The genes are TRBV7-8 and TRBJ1-1; TRBD1 is a possible D gene (5 bases). The CDR3 loop spans 14 amino acids. CDR1 and CDR2 (germline): SGHVS, FQNEAQ. The V gene lost 4 bases and the J gene lost 5 bases, with 14 bases spanning the gap. CDR3 sequence: CASSSFSGATEAFF. Written as DNA, the CDR3 is TGTGCCAGCAGCTCCTTCAGCGGGGCAACTGAAGCTTTCTTT.